The clone carrying this T cell receptor (beta chain) was seen a handful of times. Its target is unknown. The data were obtained in a study of T-cell reconstitution after alpha-beta-depleted transplantation in children. Unique molecular identifiers were used to barcode this TCRbeta library. TCRdb redid the calling of the PCR reads with MiXCR, one entry per CDR3 protein. This sample carries 450,000 to 550,000 distinct CDR3 sequences, 10% to 12% of them seen once, and the ten largest clones take approximately 14%. Trimming stripped 3 bases from V and 7 bases from J, with 19 bases between. Germline assignment: CDR1 SGDLS and CDR2 YYNGEE. The CDR3 has 16 residues. General study results and limits: Some patients' high day-60 TCRbeta diversity was traced to surviving recipient T cells and thymic progenitors. At one year after transplant, newly produced T cells mostly accounted for T-cell counts and diversity.

This TCR derives from a female patient aged 2-15 years who had a stem cell transplant for aplastic anemia, so the T cells may come from the graft donor. The rearrangement links TRBV9 to TRBJ1-4; perhaps TRBD1 as D (5 bases). The sequences come from PBMCs, mostly from graft donor cells, collected 180 days after TCRalphabeta/CD19-depleted stem cell transplant. CDR3 sequence reads: CASSEKGQRRSEKLFF. The CDR3 nucleotides read TGTGCCAGCAGCGAAAAGGGGCAGAGGAGAAGTGAAAAACTGTTTTTT.